This TCR beta chain was sequenced for a study of shared clonotypes between healthy human individuals. From germline, CDR1 is SGHAT and CDR2 FQNNGV. The CDR3 is 11 amino acids. V shed 6 bases and J shed 1 base, with 4 bases lying between them. Regarding the study as a whole: Donor scarcity curtailed the genetic and exposure-history diversity represented herein. Compared with memory subsets, naive subsets generally had larger estimated richness. Sequencing depth was a factor that was expected to affect clonotype sharing among donors.

This clone was found a few times. Its specificity is not known. The same CDR3 arises from other DNA sequences in this sample as well. Every subset's genomic DNA went evenly onto several immunoSEQ plates. Profiled with immunoSEQ multiplex PCR; TCRdb holds only in-frame clones, not every one. The data show about 2.2 million clones, roughly 95% seen once. The naive CD8 population came from CD45RO-negative cells selected for CCR7, without terminally differentiated effector memory CD45RA+ cells. The chain links TRBV11-2 to TRBJ2-7; no reliable D call. The clonotype was recovered from a man aged 18 to 29 in good health. Some clones in this sample may be carry-over from other donors' samples. Material for sequencing was naive CD8+ T cells from PBMCs. The CDR3 here is CASSPSYEQYF. The CDR3 bases are TGTGCCAGCAGTCCTTCCTACGAGCAGTACTTC.